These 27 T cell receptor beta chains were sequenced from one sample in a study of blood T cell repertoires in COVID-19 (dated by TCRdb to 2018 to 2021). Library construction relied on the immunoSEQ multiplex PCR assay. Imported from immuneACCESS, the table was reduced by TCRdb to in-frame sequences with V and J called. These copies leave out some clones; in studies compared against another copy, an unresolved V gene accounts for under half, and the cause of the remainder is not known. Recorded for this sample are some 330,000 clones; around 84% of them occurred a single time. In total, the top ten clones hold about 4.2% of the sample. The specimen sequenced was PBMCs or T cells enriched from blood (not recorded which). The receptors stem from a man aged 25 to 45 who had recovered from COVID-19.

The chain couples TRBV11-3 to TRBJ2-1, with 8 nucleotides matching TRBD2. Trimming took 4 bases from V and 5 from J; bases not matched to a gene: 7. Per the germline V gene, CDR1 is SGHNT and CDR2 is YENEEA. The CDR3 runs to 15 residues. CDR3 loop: CASSSRAAGDNEQFF. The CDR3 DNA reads TGTGCCAGCAGCTCCCGAGCAGCGGGAGACAATGAGCAGTTCTTC.

For the CDR3, the DNA is TGTGCCAATCGGAAGAGGGAACAGACCTACGAGCAGTACTTC. This codes for CANRKREQTYEQYF. V gene TRBV2 combines with J gene TRBJ2-7; weak D call: TRBD2 (5 bases). CDR1 and CDR2 from the germline V gene are SNHLY and FYNNEI. The V and J ends lost 10 bases and 2 bases respectively, with 18 bases between them. This CDR3 contains 14 residues.

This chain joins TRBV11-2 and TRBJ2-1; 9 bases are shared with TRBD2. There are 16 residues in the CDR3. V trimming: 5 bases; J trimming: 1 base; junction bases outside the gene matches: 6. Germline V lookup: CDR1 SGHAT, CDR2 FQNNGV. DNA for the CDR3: TGTGCCAGCAGCGAACATAGCGGGAGTTCCTACAATGAGCAGTTCTTC. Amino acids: CASSEHSGSSYNEQFF.

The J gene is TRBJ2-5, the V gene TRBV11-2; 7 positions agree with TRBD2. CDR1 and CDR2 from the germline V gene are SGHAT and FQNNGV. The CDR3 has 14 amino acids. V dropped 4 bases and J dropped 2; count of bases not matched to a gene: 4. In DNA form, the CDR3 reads TGTGCCAGCAGCTGGTCGGGGGGACAAGAGACCCAGTACTTC. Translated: CASSWSGGQETQYF.

In DNA, the CDR3 is TGTGCCAGCAGTGAAGCGATCGGGGTTGGGGGCTACACCTTC. It translates to CASSEAIGVGGYTF. The V call is TRBV6-1, the J call TRBJ1-2; D gene unclear. The ends were cut back, 0 bases at V and 8 bases at J, with 13 bases in the middle. The CDR3 spans 14 residues. In germline, CDR1 is MNHNS, CDR2 SASEGT.

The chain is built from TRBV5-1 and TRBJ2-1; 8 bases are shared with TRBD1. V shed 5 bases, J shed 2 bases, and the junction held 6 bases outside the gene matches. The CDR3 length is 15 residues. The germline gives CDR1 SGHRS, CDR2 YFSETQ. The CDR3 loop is CASRHGQGTYNEQFF. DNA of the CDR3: TGCGCCAGCAGACACGGACAGGGAACCTACAATGAGCAGTTCTTC. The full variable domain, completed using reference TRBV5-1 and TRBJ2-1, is KAGVTQTPRYLIKTRGQQVTLSCSPISGHRSVSWYQQTPGQGLQFLFEYFSETQRNKGNFPGRFSGRQFSNSRSEMNVSTLELGDSALYLCASRHGQGTYNEQFFGPGTRLTVL.

In DNA, the CDR3 is TGTGCCAGCAGCCAAGTCGGGGTCTATCAGCCCCAGCATTTT. Its protein product is CASSQVGVYQPQHF. The chain joins TRBV3-1 (or the pseudogene TRBV3-2) to TRBJ1-5, with no clear D. The V and J ends lost 1 base and 5 bases respectively, with 9 bases between them. Germline V gives CDR1 LGHDT, CDR2 YNNKEL (reference sequence). The CDR3 has 14 amino acids.

The CDR3 reads CASSLAGGRDSPLHF. In nucleotides, the CDR3 is TGCGCCAGCAGCTTGGCAGGGGGACGGGATTCACCCCTCCACTTT. The chain links TRBV5-1 to TRBJ1-6, with TRBD1 matching 7 bases. V shed 0 bases and J 8 bases; nucleotides not matched to a gene: 5. Looked up from germline, CDR1 is SGHRS and CDR2 is YFSETQ. CDR3 length equals 15 residues.

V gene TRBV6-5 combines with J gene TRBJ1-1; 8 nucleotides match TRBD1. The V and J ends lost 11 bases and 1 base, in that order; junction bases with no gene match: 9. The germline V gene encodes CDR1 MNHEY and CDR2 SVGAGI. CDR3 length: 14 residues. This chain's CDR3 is CAGAKGTGNTEAFF. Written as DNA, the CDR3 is TGTGCCGGGGCAAAAGGGACAGGGAACACTGAAGCTTTCTTT.

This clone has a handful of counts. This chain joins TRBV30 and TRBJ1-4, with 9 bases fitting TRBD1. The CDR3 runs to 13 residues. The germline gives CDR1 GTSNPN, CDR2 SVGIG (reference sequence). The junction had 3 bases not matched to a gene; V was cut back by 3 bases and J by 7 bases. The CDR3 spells CAWRGTGPEKLFF. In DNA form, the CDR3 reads TGTGCCTGGAGGGGGACAGGGCCTGAAAAACTGTTTTTT.

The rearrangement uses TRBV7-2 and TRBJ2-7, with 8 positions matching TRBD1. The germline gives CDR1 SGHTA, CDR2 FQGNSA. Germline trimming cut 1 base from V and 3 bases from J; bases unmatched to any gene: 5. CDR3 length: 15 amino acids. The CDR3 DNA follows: TGTGCCAGCAGCTTAGTCCGGGACAGGTACTACGAGCAGTACTTC. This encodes CASSLVRDRYYEQYF.

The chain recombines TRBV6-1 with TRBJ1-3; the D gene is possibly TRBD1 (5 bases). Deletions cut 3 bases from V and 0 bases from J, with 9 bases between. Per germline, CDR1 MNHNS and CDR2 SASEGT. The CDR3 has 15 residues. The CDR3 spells CASSDRQGSGNTIYF. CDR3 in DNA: TGTGCCAGCAGTGACCGTCAGGGCTCTGGAAACACCATATATTTT.

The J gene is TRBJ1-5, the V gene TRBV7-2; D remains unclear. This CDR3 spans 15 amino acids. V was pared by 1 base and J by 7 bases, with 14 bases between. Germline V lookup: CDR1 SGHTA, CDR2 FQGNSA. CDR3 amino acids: CASSLGEGLGQPQHF. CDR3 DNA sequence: TGTGCCAGCAGCTTAGGTGAGGGCTTAGGACAGCCCCAGCATTTT. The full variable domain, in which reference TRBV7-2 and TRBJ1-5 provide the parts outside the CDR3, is GAGVSQSPSNKVTEKGKDVELRCDPISGHTALYWYRQSLGQGLEFLIYFQGNSAPDKSGLPSDRFSAERTGGSVSTLTIQRTQQEDSAVYLCASSLGEGLGQPQHFGDGTRLSIL.

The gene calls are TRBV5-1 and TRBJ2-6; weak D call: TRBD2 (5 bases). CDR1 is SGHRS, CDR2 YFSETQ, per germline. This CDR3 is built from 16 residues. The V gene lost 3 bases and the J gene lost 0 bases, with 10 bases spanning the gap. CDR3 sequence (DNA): TGCGCCAGCAGCTCCGGAGGCTCCTCTGGGGCCAACGTCCTGACTTTC. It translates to CASSSGGSSGANVLTF.

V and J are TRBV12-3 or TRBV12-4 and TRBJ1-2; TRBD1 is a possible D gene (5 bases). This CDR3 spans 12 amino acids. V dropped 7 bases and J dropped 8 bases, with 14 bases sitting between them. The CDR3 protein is CASTLGGYGYTF. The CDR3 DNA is TGTGCCAGCACCTTGGGGGGGTACGGCTACACCTTC.

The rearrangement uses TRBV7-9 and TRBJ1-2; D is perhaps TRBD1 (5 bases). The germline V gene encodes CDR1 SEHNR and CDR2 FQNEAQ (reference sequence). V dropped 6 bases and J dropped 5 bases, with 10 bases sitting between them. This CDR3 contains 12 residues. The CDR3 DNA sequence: TGTGCCAGCAGTTCAACAGGATATGGCTACACCTTC. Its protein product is CASSSTGYGYTF.

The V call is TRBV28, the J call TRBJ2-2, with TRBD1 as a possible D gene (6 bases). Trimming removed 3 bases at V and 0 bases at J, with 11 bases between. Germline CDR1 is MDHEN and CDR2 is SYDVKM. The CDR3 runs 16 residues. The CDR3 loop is CASSLDRTANTGELFF. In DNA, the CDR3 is TGTGCCAGCAGTTTGGATAGGACAGCGAACACCGGGGAGCTGTTTTTT. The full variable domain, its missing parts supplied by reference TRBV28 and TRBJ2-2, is DVKVTQSSRYLVKRTGEKVFLECVQDMDHENMFWYRQDPGLGLRLIYFSYDVKMKEKGDIPEGYSVSREKKERFSLILESASTNQTSMYLCASSLDRTANTGELFFGEGSRLTVL.

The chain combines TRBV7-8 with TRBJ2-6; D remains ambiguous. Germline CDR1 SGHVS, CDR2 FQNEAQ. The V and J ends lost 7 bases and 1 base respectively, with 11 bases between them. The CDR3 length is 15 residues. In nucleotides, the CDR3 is TGTGCCAGCACCCCTATCGCGTCTGGGGCCAACGTCCTGACTTTC. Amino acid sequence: CASTPIASGANVLTF.

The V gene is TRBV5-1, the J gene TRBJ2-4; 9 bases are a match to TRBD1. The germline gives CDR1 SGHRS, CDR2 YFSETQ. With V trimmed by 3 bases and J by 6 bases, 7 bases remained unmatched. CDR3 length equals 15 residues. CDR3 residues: CASSWGDREGNIQYF. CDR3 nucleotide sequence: TGCGCCAGCAGCTGGGGGGACAGGGAGGGAAACATTCAGTACTTC.

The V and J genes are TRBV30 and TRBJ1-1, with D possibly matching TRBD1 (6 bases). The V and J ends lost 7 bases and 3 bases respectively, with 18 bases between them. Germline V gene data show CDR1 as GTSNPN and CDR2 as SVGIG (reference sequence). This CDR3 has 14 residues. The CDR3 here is CAYTLGGADTEAFF. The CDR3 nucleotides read TGTGCCTACACCCTGGGGGGGGCGGACACTGAAGCTTTCTTT.

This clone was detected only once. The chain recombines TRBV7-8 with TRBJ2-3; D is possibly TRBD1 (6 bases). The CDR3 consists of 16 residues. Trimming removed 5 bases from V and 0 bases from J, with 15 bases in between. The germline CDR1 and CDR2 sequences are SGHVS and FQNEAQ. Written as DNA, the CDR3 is TGTGCCAGCAGCCGGGTCGGCAGGGGAAGCACAGATACGCAGTATTTT. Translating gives CASSRVGRGSTDTQYF. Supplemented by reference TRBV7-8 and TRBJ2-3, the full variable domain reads GAGVSQSPRYKVAKRGQDVALRCDPISGHVSLFWYQQALGQGPEFLTYFQNEAQLDKSGLPSDRFFAERPEGSVSTLKIQRTQQEDSAVYLCASSRVGRGSTDTQYFGPGTRLTVL.

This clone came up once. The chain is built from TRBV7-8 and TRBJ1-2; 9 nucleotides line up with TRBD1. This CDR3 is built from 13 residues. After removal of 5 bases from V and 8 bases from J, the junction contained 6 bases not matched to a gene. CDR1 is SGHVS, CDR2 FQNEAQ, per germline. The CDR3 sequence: CASSPDRGRGYTF. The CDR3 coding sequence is TGTGCCAGCAGCCCGGACAGGGGTCGAGGCTACACCTTC.

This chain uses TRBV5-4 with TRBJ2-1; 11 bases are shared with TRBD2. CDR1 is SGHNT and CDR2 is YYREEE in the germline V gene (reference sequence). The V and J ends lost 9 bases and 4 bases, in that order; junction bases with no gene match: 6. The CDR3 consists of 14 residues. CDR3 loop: CATRLAGLYNEQFF. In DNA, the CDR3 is TGTGCCACCAGACTAGCGGGGCTTTACAATGAGCAGTTCTTC.

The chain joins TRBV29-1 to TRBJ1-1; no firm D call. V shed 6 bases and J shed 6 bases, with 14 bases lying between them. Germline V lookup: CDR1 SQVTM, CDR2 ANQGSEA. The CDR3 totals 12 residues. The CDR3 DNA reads TGCAGCGTCTTTCCGGGGTACGCTGAAGCTTTCTTT. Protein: CSVFPGYAEAFF.

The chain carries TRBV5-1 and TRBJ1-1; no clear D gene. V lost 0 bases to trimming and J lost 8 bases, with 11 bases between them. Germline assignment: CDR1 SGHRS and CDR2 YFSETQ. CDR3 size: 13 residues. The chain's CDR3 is CASSLARRAEAFF. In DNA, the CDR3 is TGCGCCAGCAGCTTGGCGAGGAGGGCGGAAGCTTTCTTT.

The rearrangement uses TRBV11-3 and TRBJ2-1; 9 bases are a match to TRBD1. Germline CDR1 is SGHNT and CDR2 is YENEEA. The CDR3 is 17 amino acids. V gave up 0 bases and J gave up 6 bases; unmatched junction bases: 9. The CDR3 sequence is CASSLDGLGQGRNEQFF. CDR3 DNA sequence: TGTGCCAGCAGCTTAGATGGCTTGGGACAGGGTCGCAATGAGCAGTTCTTC.

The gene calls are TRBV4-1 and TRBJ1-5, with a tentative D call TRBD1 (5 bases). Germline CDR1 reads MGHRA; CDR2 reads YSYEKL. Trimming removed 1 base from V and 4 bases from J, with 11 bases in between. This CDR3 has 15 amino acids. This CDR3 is CASSQVSGGNQPQHF. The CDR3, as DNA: TGCGCCAGCAGCCAAGTAAGCGGGGGGAATCAGCCCCAGCATTTT.